Below are 11 T cell receptor beta chains sequenced from a single sample in a study of shared clonotypes between healthy human individuals. TCRdb keeps only in-frame clones here, not all; method: immunoSEQ multiplex PCR. The sample gives approximately 640,000 clones, roughly 87% of which show up once; approximately 35% is in the top ten. Sequencing was done on a sample of memory CD8+ T cells from PBMCs. The subset: CD45RO+ cells pooled with CCR7-negative TemRA cells. All receptors come from a man aged 18 to 29 in good health. Some clones in this sample may be carry-over from other donors' samples.

The chain uses TRBV5-1 and TRBJ2-7, with D perhaps assigned TRBD1 or TRBD2 (5 bases each). The length of the CDR3 is 18 residues. Germline CDR1 and CDR2: SGHRS and YFSETQ. V was shortened by 4 bases and J by 1 base, with 24 bases between the two germline ends. The CDR3 protein is CASSRTASSYEGSYEQYF. In DNA, the CDR3 is TGCGCCAGCAGCCGGACGGCGAGCTCCTACGAGGGGTCCTACGAGCAGTACTTC.

This chain uses TRBV7-3 with TRBJ2-3; TRBD2 is a possible D gene (6 bases). This CDR3 spans 15 amino acids. Germline assignment: CDR1 SGHTA and CDR2 FQGTGA. The V and J ends lost 5 bases and 3 bases respectively, with 15 bases between them. CDR3 sequence (DNA): TGTGCCAGCAGCACGGGACTCAAGAGGACAGATACGCAGTATTTT. Encoded protein: CASSTGLKRTDTQYF.

The chain uses TRBV9 and TRBJ2-1, with 7 bases matching TRBD1. Looked up from germline, CDR1 is SGDLS and CDR2 is YYNGEE. The V gene end was trimmed by 4 bases and the J gene end by 7 bases; junction bases not matched to a gene: 8. CDR3 length: 14 residues. The CDR3 region is CASSLGDSLNEQFF. For the CDR3, the DNA is TGTGCCAGCAGCCTCGGGGACAGTCTAAATGAGCAGTTCTTC.

This chain links TRBV7-9 with TRBJ1-2; no clear D gene. This CDR3 has 14 residues. Germline V gene lookup returns CDR1 SEHNR and CDR2 FQNEAQ (reference sequence). Trimming left V 3 bases short and J 8 bases short, with 16 bases between. The CDR3 coding sequence is TGTGCCAGCAGCTTCCAACCCGAGAGGTGGGGCTACACCTTC. Residues: CASSFQPERWGYTF.

This clone was seen more than once but under ten times. The J gene is TRBJ2-1, the V gene TRBV28; 14 bases are a match to TRBD2. Germline-derived CDR1 and CDR2 are MDHEN and SYDVKM. The CDR3 covers 18 residues. The V gene end was trimmed by 0 bases and the J gene end by 0 bases; junction bases not matched to a gene: 1. The CDR3 spells CASSLWGTSGSSYNEQFF. The CDR3 DNA reads TGTGCCAGCAGTTTATGGGGGACTAGCGGGAGCTCCTACAATGAGCAGTTCTTC.

This clone has only a few counts. The V and J genes are TRBV30 and TRBJ2-5; 9 bases agree with TRBD2. This CDR3 comprises 15 residues. The germline V gene has CDR1 GTSNPN and CDR2 SVGIG (reference sequence). After removal of 0 bases from V and 12 bases from J, the junction contained 14 bases not matched to a gene. CDR3 nucleotides: TGTGCCTGGAGTGTATACGGCGGGAGGGCCTTCAATAAGTACTTC. Protein: CAWSVYGGRAFNKYF.

The count of this clone is one. V and J are TRBV28 and TRBJ1-5; no clear D. The CDR3 is 16 residues long. The germline V and J ends were trimmed by 6 bases and 2 bases, with 17 bases remaining between them. Germline V CDR1 and CDR2: MDHEN, SYDVKM. The CDR3 DNA reads TGTGCCAGCAGCCCCTCTCCCCCTGGGGGCAATCAGCCCCAGCATTTT. Its protein product is CASSPSPPGGNQPQHF.

The J gene is TRBJ1-5, the V gene TRBV30, with TRBD1 identical over 10 bases. Trimming removed 1 base from V and 4 bases from J; junction bases left unmatched: 16. The CDR3 loop spans 19 amino acids. CDR1 is GTSNPN, CDR2 SVGIG, per germline (reference sequence). The CDR3 region has the DNA TGTGCCTGGAGTGCCCATCCCGGGACAGGGGCCGGGGGAAATCAGCCCCAGCATTTT. Translated: CAWSAHPGTGAGGNQPQHF.

The J gene is TRBJ1-4, the V gene TRBV2, with D perhaps TRBD1 (6 bases). The CDR3 has 14 residues. CDR1 is SNHLY, CDR2 FYNNEI, per germline. V was clipped by 8 bases and J by 2 bases, with 12 bases between them. This CDR3 reads CASGTGFTNEKLFF. The CDR3 DNA follows: TGTGCCAGCGGTACAGGGTTCACTAATGAAAAACTGTTTTTT.

The V and J genes are TRBV6-5 and TRBJ2-1; perhaps TRBD2 as D (5 bases). Germline assignment: CDR1 MNHEY and CDR2 SVGAGI. The CDR3 totals 14 residues. Trimming left V 5 bases short and J 0 bases short, with 8 bases between. The CDR3 DNA sequence: TGTGCCAGCAGTCTAACTAGCTCCTACAATGAGCAGTTCTTC. Amino acid sequence: CASSLTSSYNEQFF.

This clone was observed a few times. The gene calls are TRBV4-1 and TRBJ1-5; D unresolved. The ends were cut back, 2 bases at V and 1 base at J, with 6 bases in the middle. The CDR3 runs to 14 residues. Looked up from germline, CDR1 is MGHRA and CDR2 is YSYEKL. CDR3 region: CASSQYDSNQPQHF. DNA of the CDR3: TGCGCCAGCAGCCAATACGACAGCAATCAGCCCCAGCATTTT.